This record concerns one T cell receptor (beta chain) sequence. V lost 2 bases and J 4 bases, leaving 11 bases between the germline ends. Germline CDR1 reads MDHEN; CDR2 reads SYDVKM. The CDR3 covers 14 residues. These data belong to a study of blood T cell repertoires in COVID-19. Libraries were prepared by immunoSEQ multiplex PCR; TCRdb keeps only in-frame clonotypes and omits some of them. The sample consists of around 310,000 clones, 90% of them appearing once. The V call is TRBV28, the J call TRBJ1-2, with TRBD1 as a possible D gene (5 bases). The specimen was peripheral blood. The source is a woman in her thirties or forties with COVID-19, enrolled during active disease. CDR3 DNA: TGTGCCAGCAGTTTAGGGACTGTTATCTATGGCTACACCTTC. It specifies CASSLGTVIYGYTF.